The present TCR beta chain was sequenced within a study of CD8 T cells in Susac syndrome. Those who served as multiple sclerosis controls were treatment-naive patients with stable or active relapsing-remitting disease. Bulk CD8+ and CD4+ cells came from magnetic negative isolation; CD8+ TEMRA by FACS. Random hexamers primed reverse transcription of about 0.45 to 1 ug RNA. The CDR3 of TCR beta was amplified by immunoSEQ multiplex PCR across 54 Vbeta and 13 Jbeta. MiXCR, run by TCRdb on the immunoSEQ multiplex PCR reads, gives a single entry per CDR3 protein. Found here are about 200,000 distinct CDR3 sequences, around nine tenths of them singletons; the top ten hold over 0.1%. Looked up from germline, CDR1 is SGHDT and CDR2 is YYEEEE. Trimming at V came to 2 bases and at J to 6 bases, leaving 8 bases not matched to a gene. This CDR3 region has 15 residues.

V and J are TRBV5-6 and TRBJ2-3; 8 bases align to TRBD2. The TCR was taken from a human donor with multiple sclerosis. Sequencing input: CD8+ T cells from PBMCs. As DNA, the CDR3 is TGTGCCAGCAGCTTATTGGCGGGGGGATGGGATACGCAGTATTTT. This codes for CASSLLAGGWDTQYF.